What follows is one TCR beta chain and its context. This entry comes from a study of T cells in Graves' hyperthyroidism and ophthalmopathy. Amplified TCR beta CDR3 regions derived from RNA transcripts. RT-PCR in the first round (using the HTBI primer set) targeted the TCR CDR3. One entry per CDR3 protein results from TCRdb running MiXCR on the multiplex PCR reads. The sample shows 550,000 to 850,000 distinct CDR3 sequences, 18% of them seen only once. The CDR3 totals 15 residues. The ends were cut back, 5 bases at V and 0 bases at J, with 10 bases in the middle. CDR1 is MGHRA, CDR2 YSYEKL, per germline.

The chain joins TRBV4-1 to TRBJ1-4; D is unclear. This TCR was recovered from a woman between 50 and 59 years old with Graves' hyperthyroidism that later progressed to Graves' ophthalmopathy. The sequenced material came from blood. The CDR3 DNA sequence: TGCGCCAGCAGCTCATTGGACTCAACTAATGAAAAACTGTTTTTT. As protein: CASSSLDSTNEKLFF.